This TCR beta chain was retrieved from a study of identical twins. The CDR3 has 17 amino acids. With 2 bases removed from V and 0 bases from J, the gap between germline ends came to 16 bases. Germline V gene lookup returns CDR1 MNHEY and CDR2 SVGAGI. Study-level points and caveats: In drawing conclusions, the study used cross-sectional statistical analysis and did not follow the same donors.

As to this clonotype: No antigen is known for it.

TCRdb re-called the 5' RACE reads with MiXCR, one entry per CDR3 protein. The sample lists a few hundred thousand distinct CDR3 sequences, approximately 8.3% seen once, with less than 4% in the top ten. A further study also used this sample, focusing on yellow fever vaccine responses in identical twins.

This TCR was sampled from a woman under 30 in good health. The chain recombines TRBV6-5 with TRBJ1-2, with D unresolved. What was sequenced was CD8+ T cells sorted from blood. CDR3 protein: CASSYRDPFVANYGYTF. The CDR3 DNA reads as TGTGCCAGCAGTTACAGGGATCCGTTTGTAGCTAACTATGGCTACACCTTC.